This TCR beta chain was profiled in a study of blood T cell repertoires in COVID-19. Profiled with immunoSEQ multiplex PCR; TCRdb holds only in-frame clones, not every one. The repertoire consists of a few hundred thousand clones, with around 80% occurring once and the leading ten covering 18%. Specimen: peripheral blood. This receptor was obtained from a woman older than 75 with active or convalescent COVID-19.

Written as DNA, the CDR3 is TGTGCCACCAGTGATAAGTCCGCGGGGTATTTAGTCAATGAGCAGTTCTTC. Residues: CATSDKSAGYLVNEQFF. The chain recombines TRBV24-1 with TRBJ2-1; D may be TRBD2 (6 bases). This CDR3 region has 17 residues. Germline loops: CDR1 KGHDR, CDR2 SFDVKD. V shed 3 bases and J shed 6 bases, with 20 bases lying between them.